This T cell receptor beta chain comes out of a study of cytomegalovirus exposure and HLA in healthy donors. About the research overall: Membership in the Caucasian-associated ancestry cluster was found for around four fifths of almost 400 genotyped donors. Study-wide points: TCR beta V- and J-gene trimming, according to a later analysis, was linked to a missense DCLRE1C variant. The study flagged some 170 TCR beta chains as cytomegalovirus-associated. The presence/absence work took it that sequencing depth was about the same across donors.

Primers: 60 Vbeta forward and 13 Jbeta reverse. Data came from immunoSEQ multiplex PCR; TCRdb stores just in-frame clones and leaves some out. The sample holds 130,000 to 150,000 clones; 76% are singletons and the top ten take approximately 2%. The sample holds a few counts of this clone. Its antigen remains unidentified. V trimming: 6 bases; J trimming: 5 bases; junction bases outside the gene matches: 4. CDR3 length equals 15 residues. From germline, CDR1 is SGHTA and CDR2 FQGNSA. This clonotype originated in a woman aged 40 to 55 in good health and CMV-seronegative. This chain joins TRBV7-2 and TRBJ2-2, with TRBD2 matching 12 bases. Material: PBMCs. The CDR3 reads CASRRTSGKTGELFF. The CDR3 nucleotides read TGTGCCAGCAGGAGGACTAGCGGGAAGACCGGGGAGCTGTTTTTT.